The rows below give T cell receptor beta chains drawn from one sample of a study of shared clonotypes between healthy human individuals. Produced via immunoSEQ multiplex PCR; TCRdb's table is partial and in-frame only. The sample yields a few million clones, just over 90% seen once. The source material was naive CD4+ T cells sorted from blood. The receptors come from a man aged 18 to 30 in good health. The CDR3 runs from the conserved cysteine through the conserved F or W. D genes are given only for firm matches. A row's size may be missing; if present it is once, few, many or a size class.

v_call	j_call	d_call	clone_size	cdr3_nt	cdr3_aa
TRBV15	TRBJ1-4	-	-	TGTGCCACCAGCAGGGCAGGGCGTTCAGGTGAAAAACTGTTTTTT	CATSRAGRSGEKLFF
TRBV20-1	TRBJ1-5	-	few	TGCAGTGCTACCGGCAATCAGCCCCAGCATTTT	CSATGNQPQHF
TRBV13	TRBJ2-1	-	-	TGTGCCAGCAGCTTACTTCAGAATGAGCAGTTCTTC	CASSLLQNEQFF
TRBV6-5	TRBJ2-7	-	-	TGTGCCAGCAGCCCTAGGGGGGGTGAGCAGTACTTC	CASSPRGGEQYF
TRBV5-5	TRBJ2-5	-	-	TGTGCCAGCAGCTTGAACGGGAGAGAAGAGACCCAGTACTTC	CASSLNGREETQYF
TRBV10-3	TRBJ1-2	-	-	TGTGCCATCGCCACGGGTGAGCAGGATAATGGCTACACCTTC	CAIATGEQDNGYTF
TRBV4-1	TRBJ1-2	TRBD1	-	TGCGCCAGCAGTGAGGACAGGGGGCTTAGTGGCTACACCTTC	CASSEDRGLSGYTF
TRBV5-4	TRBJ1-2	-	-	TGTGCCAGCAGCACCCCCACACAGGGTGCGAATGGCTACACCTTC	CASSTPTQGANGYTF
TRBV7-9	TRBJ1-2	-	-	TGTGCCAGCAGTTCATCCGGAGGCAACTATGGCTACACCTTC	CASSSSGGNYGYTF
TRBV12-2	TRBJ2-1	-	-	TGTGCAAGTCGCTTTAGTCACTTCCGCTTGGTCTACAATGAGCAGTTCTTC	CASRFSHFRLVYNEQFF
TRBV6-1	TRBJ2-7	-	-	TGTGCCAGCAGTGCCCAACACTCCTACGAGCAGTACTTC	CASSAQHSYEQYF
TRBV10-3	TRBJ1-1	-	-	TGTGCCATCAGTGTCCGGGGGTCCATGAACACTGAAGCTTTCTTT	CAISVRGSMNTEAFF
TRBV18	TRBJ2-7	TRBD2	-	TGTGCCAGCTCCCCGACTAGCGTAAGCTCCTACGAGCAGTACTTC	CASSPTSVSSYEQYF
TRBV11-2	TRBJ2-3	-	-	TGTGCCAGCAGCGATGGGATTACCTACACAGATACGCAGTATTTT	CASSDGITYTDTQYF
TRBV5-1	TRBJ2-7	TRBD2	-	TGCGCCAGCAGCTTAGGGACTAGCGGCCCGAGCTCCTACGAGCAGTGCTTC	CASSLGTSGPSSYEQCF
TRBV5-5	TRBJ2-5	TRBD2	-	TGTGCCAGCAGTAGGCTAGCGGGGGTAAGGGAGACCCAGTACTTC	CASSRLAGVRETQYF
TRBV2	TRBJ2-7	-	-	TGTGCCAGCAGTGAGAGATACGAGCAGTACTTC	CASSERYEQYF
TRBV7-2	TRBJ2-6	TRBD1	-	TGTGCCAGCAGCTTAGGGACAGGGCTCCCTGGGGCCAACGTCCTGACTTTC	CASSLGTGLPGANVLTF
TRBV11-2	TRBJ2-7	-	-	TGTGCCAGCAGCTTAGTACAGTCCTACGAGCAGTACTTC	CASSLVQSYEQYF
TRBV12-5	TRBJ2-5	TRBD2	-	TGTGCTAGTGGTTTGGTACGAGGGACTAGCGGGAGCCAAGAGACCCAGTACTTC	CASGLVRGTSGSQETQYF
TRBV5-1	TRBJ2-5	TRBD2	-	TGCGCCAGCAGCGAAAGCGGGGGGGCAGGGGAGACCCAGTACTTC	CASSESGGAGETQYF
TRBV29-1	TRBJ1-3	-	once	TGCAGCGTTTCCTCCGGGACGGCCTCTGGAAACACCATATATTTT	CSVSSGTASGNTIYF
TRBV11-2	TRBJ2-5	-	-	TGTGCCAGCAGCTTTACTCTCGGGGGCGAGACCCAGTACTTC	CASSFTLGGETQYF
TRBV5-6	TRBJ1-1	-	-	TGTGCCAGCAGCCCGGTGGACGACAAACTGAACACTGAAGCTTTCTTT	CASSPVDDKLNTEAFF
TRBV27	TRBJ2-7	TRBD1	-	TGTGCCAGCAGTTTGGGGACAGGCGCCTCCTACGAGCAGTACTTC	CASSLGTGASYEQYF
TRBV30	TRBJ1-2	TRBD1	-	TGTGCCTTCGGACAGGGGAGCTATGGCTACACCTTC	CAFGQGSYGYTF
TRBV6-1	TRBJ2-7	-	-	TGTGCCAGCAGTGAATTAGGATACGAGCAGTACTTC	CASSELGYEQYF
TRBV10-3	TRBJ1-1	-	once	TGTGCCATCAGTGGAACGACAGGGAACACTGAAGCTTTCTTT	CAISGTTGNTEAFF
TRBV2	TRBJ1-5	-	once	TGTGCCAGCAAGACAGAAGCTAATCAGCCCCAGCATTTT	CASKTEANQPQHF
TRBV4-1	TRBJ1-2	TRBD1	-	TGCGCCAGCAGCCAAGACCAGAACAGGGGGCTCAGCTATGGCTACACCTTC	CASSQDQNRGLSYGYTF
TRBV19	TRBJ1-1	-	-	TGTGCCAGTAATAACGTCGGCAGGACAAACACTGAAGCTTTCTTT	CASNNVGRTNTEAFF
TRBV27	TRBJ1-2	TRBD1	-	TGTGCCAGCAGTTTATCGCTCGGGACAGGGGGTTACTATGGCTACACCTTC	CASSLSLGTGGYYGYTF
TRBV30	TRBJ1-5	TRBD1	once	TGTGCCTTTTCAGGGGGCTCCGATCAGCCCCAGCATTTT	CAFSGGSDQPQHF
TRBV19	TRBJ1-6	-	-	TGTGCCAGTTCGACAGAGGGCTATAATTCACCCCTCCACTTT	CASSTEGYNSPLHF
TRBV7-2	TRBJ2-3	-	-	TGTGCCAGCAGCTTAGCAGGGACCAGCACAGATACGCAGTATTTT	CASSLAGTSTDTQYF
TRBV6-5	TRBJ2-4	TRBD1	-	TGTGCCAGCAGTCCGACAGGGGGCAGGGACATTCAGTACTTC	CASSPTGGRDIQYF
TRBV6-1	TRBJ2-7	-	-	TGTGCCAGCACCGCCCAGGCGAACGAGCAGTACTTC	CASTAQANEQYF
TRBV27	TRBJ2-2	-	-	TGTGCCAGCAGTTTTCAGCTAGAGGGGGAGCTGTTTTTT	CASSFQLEGELFF
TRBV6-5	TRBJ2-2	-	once	TGTGCCAGCAGAAGGCAGGTGAACACCGGGGAGCTGTTTTTT	CASRRQVNTGELFF
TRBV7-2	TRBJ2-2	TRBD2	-	TGTGCCAGCAGCCTAAGGTCCCTAGCGGGAGCCGGCACCGGGGAGCTGTTTTTT	CASSLRSLAGAGTGELFF
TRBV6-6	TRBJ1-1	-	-	TGTGCCAGCAGTTTCGAAAACGAAGAAGCTTTCTTT	CASSFENEEAFF
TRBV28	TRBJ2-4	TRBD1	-	TGTGCCAGCACTTCGACAGGGGAGGTTTTTGCCAAAAACATTCAGTACTTC	CASTSTGEVFAKNIQYF
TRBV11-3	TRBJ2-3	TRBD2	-	TGTGCCAGCAGCTTAGGGGGGACTAACACAGATACGCAGTATTTT	CASSLGGTNTDTQYF
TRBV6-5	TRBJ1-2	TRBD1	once	TGTGCCAGCAGCCAAGGACAGGCGGCAGCCTATGGCTACACCTTC	CASSQGQAAAYGYTF
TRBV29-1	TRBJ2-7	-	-	TGCAGCGTCCCGGGACACAACGATATAGCCTACGAGCAGTACTTC	CSVPGHNDIAYEQYF